Each of the 28 T cell receptor beta chains below was sequenced from the same sample in a study of blood T cell repertoires in COVID-19. TCRdb keeps only in-frame clones here, not all; method: immunoSEQ multiplex PCR. This sample yields some 510,000 clones, of which roughly 88% are seen a single time; over 1.5% belongs to the top ten. The specimen sequenced was PBMCs or T cells enriched from blood (not recorded which). The source is a woman in her thirties or forties who had recovered from COVID-19.

This clone appeared a single time. The genes are TRBV5-4 and TRBJ1-4, with D tentatively TRBD1 (5 bases). Deletions cut 2 bases from V and 5 bases from J, with 7 bases between. Germline V gene data show CDR1 as SGHNT and CDR2 as YYREEE (reference sequence). The CDR3 sequence is 13 residues long. The CDR3 nucleotides read TGTGCCAGCAGCTTCGGGGGGAATGAAAAACTGTTTTTT. Translated: CASSFGGNEKLFF. Combining the CDR3 with reference TRBV5-4 and TRBJ1-4 gives the whole variable domain ETGVTQSPTHLIKTRGQQVTLRCSSQSGHNTVSWYQQALGQGPQFIFQYYREEENGRGNFPPRFSGLQFPNYSSELNVNALELDDSALYLCASSFGGNEKLFFGSGTQLSVL.

CDR3 sequence reads: CASSRGTGAGTGQETQYF. CDR3 DNA sequence: TGTGCCAGCTCCCGAGGCACAGGGGCAGGTACAGGTCAAGAGACCCAGTACTTC. The chain employs TRBV18 and TRBJ2-5; TRBD1 aligns across 7 bases. The CDR3 is 18 amino acids. J was trimmed by 2 bases and V by 6 bases; bases with no gene match: 18. Germline values: CDR1 KGHSH, CDR2 LQKENI.

This clone was observed a handful of times. The V call is TRBV7-8, the J call TRBJ1-5; D is unclear. Per germline, CDR1 SGHVS and CDR2 FQNEAQ. The V and J ends lost 5 bases and 2 bases respectively, with 13 bases between them. CDR3 length equals 15 residues. The DNA for the CDR3 is TGTGCCAGCAGCATCCAACCCGGGGGCAATCAGCCCCAGCATTTT. Protein product: CASSIQPGGNQPQHF.

The chain links TRBV29-1 to TRBJ2-3; 7 nucleotides align to TRBD1. The CDR3 length is 14 residues. Germline CDR1 and CDR2: SQVTM and ANQGSEA. V gave up 8 bases and J gave up 1 base; unmatched junction bases: 9. This CDR3 reads CSFTGDIGTDTQYF. CDR3 sequence (DNA): TGCAGCTTTACAGGGGATATAGGCACAGATACGCAGTATTTT.

The rearrangement links TRBV3-1 (or the pseudogene TRBV3-2) to TRBJ2-5; perhaps TRBD2 as D (5 bases). Germline V gives CDR1 LGHDT, CDR2 YNNKEL (reference sequence). The germline V and J ends were trimmed by 8 bases and 1 base, with 11 bases remaining between them. The CDR3 extends over 13 amino acids. The CDR3 sequence is CASRKSGQETQYF. CDR3 DNA: TGTGCCAGCCGTAAAAGCGGCCAAGAGACCCAGTACTTC.

This chain links TRBV9 with TRBJ1-3; D not certain. This CDR3 comprises 16 residues. CDR1 is SGDLS and CDR2 is YYNGEE in the germline V gene. V lost 4 bases and J 0 bases, leaving 14 bases between the germline ends. The CDR3 region is CASSTQQQLSGNTIYF. In DNA, the CDR3 is TGTGCCAGCAGCACCCAACAGCAACTCTCTGGAAACACCATATATTTT. The full variable domain, completed using reference TRBV9 and TRBJ1-3, is DSGVTQTPKHLITATGQRVTLRCSPRSGDLSVYWYQQSLDQGLQFLIQYYNGEERAKGNILERFSAQQFPDLHSELNLSSLELGDSALYFCASSTQQQLSGNTIYFGEGSWLTVV.

On this clone: This sample includes further DNA sequences coding for the same CDR3. The chain combines TRBV27 with TRBJ2-2; the match to TRBD2 covers 13 bases. Germline loops: CDR1 MNHEY, CDR2 SMNVEV (reference sequence). The trim removed 3 bases at V and 5 bases at J, leaving 0 bases unmatched. This CDR3 comprises 15 residues. The CDR3 DNA reads TGTGCCAGCAGTTTGGGACTAGCGGGGACCGGGGAGCTGTTTTTT. Its protein is CASSLGLAGTGELFF.

This sequence joins TRBV6-2 or TRBV6-3 and TRBJ2-1; D perhaps matches TRBD2 (6 bases). The V and J ends lost 2 bases and 6 bases respectively, with 17 bases between them. The CDR3 sequence is 16 residues long. Germline loops: CDR1 MNHEY, CDR2 SVGEGT. CDR3 sequence (DNA): TGTGCCAGCAGTTACGAGAGACCGCGGGGCGGCAATGAGCAGTTCTTC. Amino acids: CASSYERPRGGNEQFF.

For this clone: Other DNA sequences in this specimen translate into the identical CDR3. This sequence joins TRBV5-6 and TRBJ1-5; D possibly corresponds to TRBD1 (5 bases). The CDR3 totals 13 residues. CDR1 SGHDT and CDR2 YYEEEE come from the germline V gene. Trimming cost V 3 bases and J 2 bases, with 6 bases left between them. The CDR3 DNA follows: TGTGCCAGCAGCTCGGGGGGCAATCAGCCCCAGCATTTT. Translating it yields CASSSGGNQPQHF.

The rearrangement links TRBV19 to TRBJ2-1, with 8 bases lining up with TRBD1. The V gene's germline CDR1 is LNHDA and CDR2 SQIVND (reference sequence). The V and J ends lost 4 bases and 8 bases, in that order; junction bases with no gene match: 7. The CDR3 covers 14 residues. CDR3 amino acids: CASSTSGGWDEQFF. Written as DNA, the CDR3 is TGTGCCAGTAGTACCTCAGGGGGCTGGGATGAGCAGTTCTTC.

V usage is TRBV9 and J usage is TRBJ2-5, with 9 bases lining up with TRBD1. There are 15 residues in the CDR3. CDR1 and CDR2 (germline): SGDLS, YYNGEE. With 3 bases clipped from V and 4 bases from J, the junction kept 7 bases outside the gene matches. CDR3 sequence reads: CASSADRGSGETQYF. CDR3 DNA sequence: TGTGCCAGCAGCGCGGACAGGGGTAGTGGAGAGACCCAGTACTTC.

The chain couples TRBV25-1 to TRBJ2-4; perhaps TRBD1 as D (7 bases). The CDR3 spans 15 residues. Germline CDR1 MGHDK, CDR2 SYGVNS. The V end lost 6 bases, the J end lost 0 bases, and 12 bases lay between the germline ends. In nucleotides, the CDR3 is TGTGCCAGCAGGGAGGGGGCTGCAGCCAAAAACATTCAGTACTTC. Its translation: CASREGAAAKNIQYF.

The V call is TRBV15, the J call TRBJ2-7, with D hard to call. The CDR3 covers 12 residues. V lost 2 bases to trimming and J lost 5 bases, with 7 bases between them. CDR1 and CDR2 (germline): LNHNV, YYDKDF (reference sequence). The CDR3 nucleotides are TGTGCCACCAGCAGACAGGAAGACGAGCAGTACTTC. This codes for CATSRQEDEQYF. The full variable domain, completed using reference TRBV15 and TRBJ2-7, is DAMVIQNPRYQVTQFGKPVTLSCSQTLNHNVMYWYQQKSSQAPKLLFHYYDKDFNNEADTPDNFQSRRPNTSFCFLDIRSPGLGDTAMYLCATSRQEDEQYFGPGTRLTVT.

The V and J genes are TRBV27 and TRBJ2-7, with TRBD2 as a possible D gene (6 bases). Per germline, CDR1 MNHEY and CDR2 SMNVEV (reference sequence). The CDR3 totals 15 residues. V lost 8 bases and J 3 bases, leaving 20 bases between the germline ends. The CDR3 here is CASSSQAGNLYEQYF. The CDR3 DNA sequence: TGTGCCAGCTCCTCCCAAGCGGGTAACCTCTACGAGCAGTACTTC.

This clone was observed a handful of times. The V and J genes are TRBV7-2 and TRBJ1-5; a possible D gene is TRBD1 (6 bases). Trimming removed 5 bases from V and 7 bases from J, with 15 bases in between. CDR3 size: 14 residues. Germline assignment: CDR1 SGHTA and CDR2 FQGNSA. CDR3 coding DNA: TGTGCCAGCAGCACAGGGACGGGTTCCCAGCCCCAGCATTTT. Its protein is CASSTGTGSQPQHF.

The chain uses TRBV24-1 and TRBJ2-3, with 10 bases identical to TRBD1. Germline loops: CDR1 KGHDR, CDR2 SFDVKD. The ends lost 9 bases at V and 1 base at J; junction bases unmatched: 3. The CDR3 totals 14 residues. The CDR3, as DNA: TGTGCCACCGCCGGGACAGGGGGCACAGATACGCAGTATTTT. Its translation: CATAGTGGTDTQYF.

The chain employs TRBV6-5 and TRBJ1-1; D is possibly TRBD1 (6 bases). Trimming left V 8 bases short and J 1 base short, with 11 bases between. Germline lookup yields CDR1 MNHEY and CDR2 SVGAGI. The CDR3 covers 13 residues. CDR3 sequence reads: CASGTGSNTEAFF. CDR3 nucleotides: TGTGCCAGCGGTACAGGGTCGAACACTGAAGCTTTCTTT.

The chain is built from TRBV3-1 (or the pseudogene TRBV3-2) and TRBJ2-1; 8 bases line up with TRBD2. This CDR3 spans 14 amino acids. Germline-derived CDR1 and CDR2 are LGHDT and YNNKEL (reference sequence). As DNA, the CDR3 is TGTGTTGTCAGGTCGGGGGGGCCCTACAATGAGCAGTTCTTC. This sequence encodes CVVRSGGPYNEQFF.

The CDR3 protein is CASSEVLLSGANVLTF. CDR3 nucleotides: TGTGCCAGCAGTGAAGTTCTTCTCTCTGGGGCCAACGTCCTGACTTTC. The J gene is TRBJ2-6, the V gene TRBV6-1; D gene ambiguous. Germline V gene sequence: CDR1 MNHNS, CDR2 SASEGT. The CDR3 is 16 residues long. The V gene lost 1 base and the J gene lost 0 bases, with 7 bases spanning the gap.

The rearrangement links TRBV27 to TRBJ1-6; TRBD1 matches at 8 bases. Per the germline V gene, CDR1 is MNHEY and CDR2 is SMNVEV (reference sequence). Trimming removed 6 bases from V and 8 bases from J; junction bases left unmatched: 3. CDR3 length: 13 residues. Here the CDR3 DNA reads TGTGCCAGCAGGGCAGGGGGCCATTCACCCCTCCACTTT. Encoded protein: CASRAGGHSPLHF.

The chain carries TRBV30 and TRBJ2-7, with 9 bases fitting TRBD1. This CDR3 is built from 13 residues. V lost 4 bases to trimming and J lost 2 bases; unmatched junction nucleotides: 3. CDR1 and CDR2 from the germline V gene are GTSNPN and SVGIG (reference sequence). CDR3 loop: CAWNGDRAYEQYF. CDR3 coding DNA: TGTGCCTGGAATGGGGACAGGGCCTACGAGCAGTACTTC. The complete variable domain, with remaining parts taken from reference TRBV30 and TRBJ2-7, reads SQTIHQWPATLVQPVGSPLSLECTVEGTSNPNLYWYRQAAGRGLQLLFYSVGIGQISSEVPQNLSASRPQDRQFILSSKKLLLSDSGFYLCAWNGDRAYEQYFGPGTRLTVT.

V is TRBV25-1 and J is TRBJ1-2, with no clear D. Looked up from germline, CDR1 is MGHDK and CDR2 is SYGVNS. CDR3 length: 12 amino acids. V was shortened by 6 bases and J by 2 bases, with 7 bases between the two germline ends. CDR3 in DNA: TGTGCCAGCAGGCCGGGAAACTATGGCTACACCTTC. This codes for CASRPGNYGYTF.

The J gene is TRBJ1-1, the V gene TRBV16, with 7 positions matching TRBD1. This CDR3 comprises 14 residues. V was clipped by 5 bases and J by 1 base; unmatched bases: 4. The germline CDR1 and CDR2 sequences are KGHSY and FQNENV. In DNA, the CDR3 is TGTGCCAGCAGCACCCGACAGGGGAACACTGAAGCTTTCTTT. Protein: CASSTRQGNTEAFF.

The chain has TRBV12-3 or TRBV12-4 and TRBJ1-2; 7 positions match TRBD1. Trimming cost V 6 bases and J 4 bases; bases outside gene matches: 5. CDR3 length: 13 residues. CDR3 bases: TGTGCCAGCAGATTACAGGGGAGCTATGGCTACACCTTC. Encoded protein: CASRLQGSYGYTF.

This chain links TRBV7-9 with TRBJ2-4, with D possibly being TRBD2 (5 bases). The V gene's germline CDR1 is SEHNR and CDR2 FQNEAQ (reference sequence). V lost 5 bases, J lost 16 bases, and 18 bases lay in between. The CDR3 consists of 12 residues. CDR3 protein: CASSPIGDFLYF. CDR3 coding DNA: TGTGCCAGCAGCCCAATCGGGGATTTTTTATACTTC.

V is TRBV11-2 and J is TRBJ2-1; TRBD1 is a possible D gene (5 bases). V shed 4 bases and J shed 9 bases, with 16 bases lying between them. CDR1 is SGHAT and CDR2 is FQNNGV in the germline V gene. This CDR3 has 14 residues. CDR3: CASSSLGAGLEQFF. The CDR3, as DNA: TGTGCCAGCAGCTCGCTTGGGGCCGGTCTTGAGCAGTTCTTC.

This clone has a handful of counts. CDR3 loop: CASSKRDRGSNTEAFF. The CDR3 nucleotides are TGTGCCAGCAGTAAGAGGGACAGGGGATCGAACACTGAAGCTTTCTTT. V and J are TRBV7-8 and TRBJ1-1; TRBD1 aligns across 10 bases. The V and J ends lost 6 bases and 1 base, in that order; junction bases with no gene match: 8. Germline V gene data show CDR1 as SGHVS and CDR2 as FQNEAQ. The length of the CDR3 is 16 residues.

The rearrangement links TRBV7-2 to TRBJ2-5; 10 positions agree with TRBD2. The germline CDR1 and CDR2 sequences are SGHTA and FQGNSA. The V segment lost 5 bases and the J segment 3 bases; nucleotides outside the gene matches: 9. The CDR3 is made up of 16 amino acids. The CDR3 sequence is CASSPRRTSGKETQYF. The CDR3 DNA reads as TGTGCCAGCAGCCCTAGGCGGACTAGCGGAAAAGAGACCCAGTACTTC. Variable domain in full (rest from reference TRBV7-2 and TRBJ2-5): GAGVSQSPSNKVTEKGKDVELRCDPISGHTALYWYRQSLGQGLEFLIYFQGNSAPDKSGLPSDRFSAERTGGSVSTLTIQRTQQEDSAVYLCASSPRRTSGKETQYFGPGTRLLVL.